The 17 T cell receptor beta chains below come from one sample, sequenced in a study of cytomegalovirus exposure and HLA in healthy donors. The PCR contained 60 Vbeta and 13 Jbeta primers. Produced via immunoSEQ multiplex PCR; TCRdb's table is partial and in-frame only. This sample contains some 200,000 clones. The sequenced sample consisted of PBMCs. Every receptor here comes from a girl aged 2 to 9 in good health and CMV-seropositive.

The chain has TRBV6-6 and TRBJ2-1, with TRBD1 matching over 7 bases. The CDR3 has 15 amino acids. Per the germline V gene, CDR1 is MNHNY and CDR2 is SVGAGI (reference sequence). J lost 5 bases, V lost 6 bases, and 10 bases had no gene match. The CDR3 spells CASSTDRVGHNEQFF. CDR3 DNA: TGTGCCAGCAGCACCGACAGGGTTGGGCACAATGAGCAGTTCTTC.

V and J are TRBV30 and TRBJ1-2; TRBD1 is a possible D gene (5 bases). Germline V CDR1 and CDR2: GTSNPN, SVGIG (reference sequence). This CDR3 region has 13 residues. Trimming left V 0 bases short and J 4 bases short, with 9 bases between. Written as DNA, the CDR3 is TGTGCCTGGAGTGTAGGGCAGGGCTATGGCTACACCTTC. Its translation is CAWSVGQGYGYTF.

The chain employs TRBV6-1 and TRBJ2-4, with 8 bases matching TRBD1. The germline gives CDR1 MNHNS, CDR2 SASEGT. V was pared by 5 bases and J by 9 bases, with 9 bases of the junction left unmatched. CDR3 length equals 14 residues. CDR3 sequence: CASSTQGALGIQYF. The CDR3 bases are TGTGCCAGCAGTACTCAGGGGGCCCTAGGCATTCAGTACTTC.

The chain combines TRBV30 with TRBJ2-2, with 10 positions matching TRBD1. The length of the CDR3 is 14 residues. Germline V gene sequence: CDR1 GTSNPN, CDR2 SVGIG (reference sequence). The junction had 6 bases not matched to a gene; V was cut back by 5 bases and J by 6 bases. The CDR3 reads CAWLVGTGAGELFF. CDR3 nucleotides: TGTGCCTGGTTAGTCGGGACAGGGGCCGGGGAGCTGTTTTTT.

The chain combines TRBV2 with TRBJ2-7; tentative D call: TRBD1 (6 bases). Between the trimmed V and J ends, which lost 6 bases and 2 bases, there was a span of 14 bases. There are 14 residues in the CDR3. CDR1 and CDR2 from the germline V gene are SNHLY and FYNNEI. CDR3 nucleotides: TGTGCCAGCAGGGTACAGGGAACTACCTACGAGCAGTACTTC. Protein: CASRVQGTTYEQYF.

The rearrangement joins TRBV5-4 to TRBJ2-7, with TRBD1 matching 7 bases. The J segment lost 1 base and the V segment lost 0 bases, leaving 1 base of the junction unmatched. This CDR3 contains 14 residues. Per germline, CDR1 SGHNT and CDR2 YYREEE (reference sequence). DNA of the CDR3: TGTGCCAGCAGCTTGGGCAGGGGGTCCTACGAGCAGTACTTC. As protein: CASSLGRGSYEQYF.

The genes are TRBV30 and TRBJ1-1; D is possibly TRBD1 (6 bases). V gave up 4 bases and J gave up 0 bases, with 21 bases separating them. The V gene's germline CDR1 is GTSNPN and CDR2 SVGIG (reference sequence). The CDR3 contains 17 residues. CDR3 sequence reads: CAWTNPFPGTMNTEAFF. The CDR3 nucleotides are TGTGCCTGGACGAATCCTTTCCCCGGGACAATGAACACTGAAGCTTTCTTT.

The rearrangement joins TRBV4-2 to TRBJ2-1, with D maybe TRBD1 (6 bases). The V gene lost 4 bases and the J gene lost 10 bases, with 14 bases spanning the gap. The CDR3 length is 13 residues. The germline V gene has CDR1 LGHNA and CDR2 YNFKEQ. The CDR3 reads CASSPLAGAEQFF. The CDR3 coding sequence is TGTGCCAGCAGCCCCCTTGCAGGGGCGGAGCAGTTCTTC.

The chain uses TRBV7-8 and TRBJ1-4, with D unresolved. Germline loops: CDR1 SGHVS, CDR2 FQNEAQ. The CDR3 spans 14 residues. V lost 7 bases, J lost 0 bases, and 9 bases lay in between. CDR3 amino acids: CASKESATNEKLFF. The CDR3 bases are TGTGCCAGCAAAGAGAGTGCAACTAATGAAAAACTGTTTTTT.

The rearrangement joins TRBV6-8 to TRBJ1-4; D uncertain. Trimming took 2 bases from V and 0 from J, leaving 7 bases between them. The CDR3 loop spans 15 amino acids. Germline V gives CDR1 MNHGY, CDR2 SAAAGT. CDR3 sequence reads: CASSYELPTNEKLFF. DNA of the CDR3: TGTGCCAGCAGTTACGAACTCCCAACTAATGAAAAACTGTTTTTT.

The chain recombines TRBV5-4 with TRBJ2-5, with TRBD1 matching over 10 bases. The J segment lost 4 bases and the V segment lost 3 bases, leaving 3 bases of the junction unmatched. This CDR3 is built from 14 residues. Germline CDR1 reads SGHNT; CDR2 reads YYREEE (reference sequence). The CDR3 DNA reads TGTGCCAGCAGCTCCCGGACAGGGGGAGAGACCCAGTACTTC. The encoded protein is CASSSRTGGETQYF.

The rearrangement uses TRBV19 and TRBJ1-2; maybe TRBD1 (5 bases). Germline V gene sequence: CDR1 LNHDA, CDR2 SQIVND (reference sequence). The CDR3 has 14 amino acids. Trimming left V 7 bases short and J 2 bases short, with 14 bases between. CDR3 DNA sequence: TGTGCCAGTACCGTTTTACCAGGGAACTATGGCTACACCTTC. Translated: CASTVLPGNYGYTF. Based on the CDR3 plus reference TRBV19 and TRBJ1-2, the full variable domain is DGGITQSPKYLFRKEGQNVTLSCEQNLNHDAMYWYRQDPGQGLRLIYYSQIVNDFQKGDIAEGYSVSREKKESFPLTVTSAQKNPTAFYLCASTVLPGNYGYTFGSGTRLTVV.

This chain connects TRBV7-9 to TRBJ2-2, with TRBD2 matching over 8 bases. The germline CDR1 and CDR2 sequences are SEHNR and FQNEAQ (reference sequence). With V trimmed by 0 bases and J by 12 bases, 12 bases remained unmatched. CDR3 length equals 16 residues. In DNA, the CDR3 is TGTGCCAGCAGCTTAGCCTCCGGGACTAGTTTTGTTCAGCTGTTTTTT. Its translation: CASSLASGTSFVQLFF.

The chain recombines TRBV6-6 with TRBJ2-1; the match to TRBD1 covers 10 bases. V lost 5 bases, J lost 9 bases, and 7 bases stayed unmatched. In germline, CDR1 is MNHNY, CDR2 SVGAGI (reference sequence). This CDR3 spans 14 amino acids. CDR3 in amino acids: CASSLDRGLGEQFF. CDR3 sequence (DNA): TGTGCCAGCAGTCTTGACAGGGGGCTAGGTGAGCAGTTCTTC.

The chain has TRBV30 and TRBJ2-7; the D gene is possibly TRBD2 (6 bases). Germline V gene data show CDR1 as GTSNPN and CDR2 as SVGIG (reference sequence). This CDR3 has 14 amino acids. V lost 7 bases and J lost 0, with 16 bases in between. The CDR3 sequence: CASKEGRDSYEQYF. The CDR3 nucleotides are TGTGCCTCCAAGGAGGGGCGGGACTCCTACGAGCAGTACTTC.

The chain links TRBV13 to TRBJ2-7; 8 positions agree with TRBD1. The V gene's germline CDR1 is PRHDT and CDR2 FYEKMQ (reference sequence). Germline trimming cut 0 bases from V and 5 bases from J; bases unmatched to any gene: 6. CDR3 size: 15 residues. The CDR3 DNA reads TGTGCCAGCAGCTTAGGTCAGGGGGCAGGGAACGAGCAGTACTTC. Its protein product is CASSLGQGAGNEQYF.

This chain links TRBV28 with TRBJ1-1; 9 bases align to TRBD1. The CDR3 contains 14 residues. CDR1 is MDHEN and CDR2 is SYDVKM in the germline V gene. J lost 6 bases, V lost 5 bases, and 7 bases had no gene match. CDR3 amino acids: CASSPDRGRAEAFF. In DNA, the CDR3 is TGTGCCAGCAGTCCCGACAGGGGGAGGGCTGAAGCTTTCTTT.